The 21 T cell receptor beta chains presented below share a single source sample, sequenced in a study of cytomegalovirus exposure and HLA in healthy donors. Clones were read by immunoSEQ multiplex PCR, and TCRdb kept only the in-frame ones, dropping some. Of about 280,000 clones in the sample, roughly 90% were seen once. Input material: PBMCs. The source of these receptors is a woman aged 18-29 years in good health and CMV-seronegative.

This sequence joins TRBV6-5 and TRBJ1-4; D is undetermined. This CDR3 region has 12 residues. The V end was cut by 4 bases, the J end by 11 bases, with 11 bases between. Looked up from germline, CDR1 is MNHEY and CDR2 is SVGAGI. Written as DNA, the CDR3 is TGTGCCAGCAGTTCACCCAGAGGGAAACTGTTTTTT. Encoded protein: CASSSPRGKLFF.

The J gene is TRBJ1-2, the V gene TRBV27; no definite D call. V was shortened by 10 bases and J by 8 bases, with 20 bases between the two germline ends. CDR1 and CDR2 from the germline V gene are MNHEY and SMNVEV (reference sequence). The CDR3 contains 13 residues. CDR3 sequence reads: CATATTGSYGYTF. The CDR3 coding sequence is TGTGCCACAGCAACGACTGGCTCTTACGGCTACACCTTC.

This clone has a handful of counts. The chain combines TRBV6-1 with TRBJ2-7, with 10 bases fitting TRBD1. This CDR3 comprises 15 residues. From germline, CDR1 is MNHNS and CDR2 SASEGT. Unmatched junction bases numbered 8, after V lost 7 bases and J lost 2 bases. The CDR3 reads CASNPSGTGAYEQYF. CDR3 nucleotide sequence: TGTGCCAGCAATCCGTCCGGGACAGGGGCCTACGAGCAGTACTTC.

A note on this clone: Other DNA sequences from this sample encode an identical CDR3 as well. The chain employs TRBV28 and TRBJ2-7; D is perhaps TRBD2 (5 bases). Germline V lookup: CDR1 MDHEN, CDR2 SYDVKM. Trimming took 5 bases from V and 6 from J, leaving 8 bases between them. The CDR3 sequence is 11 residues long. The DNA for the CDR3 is TGTGCCAGCAGTACCGGAGGCGAGCAGTACTTC. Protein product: CASSTGGEQYF.

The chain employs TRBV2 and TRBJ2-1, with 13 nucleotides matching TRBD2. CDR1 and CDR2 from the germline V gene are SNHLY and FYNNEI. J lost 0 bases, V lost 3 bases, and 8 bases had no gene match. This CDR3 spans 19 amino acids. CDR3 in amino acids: CASSDGGLAGAGSYNEQFF. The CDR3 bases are TGTGCCAGCAGTGATGGCGGACTAGCGGGAGCGGGCTCCTACAATGAGCAGTTCTTC.

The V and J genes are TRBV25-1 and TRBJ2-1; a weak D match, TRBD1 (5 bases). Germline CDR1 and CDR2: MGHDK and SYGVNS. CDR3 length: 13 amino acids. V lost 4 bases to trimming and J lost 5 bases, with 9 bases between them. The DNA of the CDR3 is TGTGCCAGCAGTGTCACAGGTAACAATGAGCAGTTCTTC. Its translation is CASSVTGNNEQFF.

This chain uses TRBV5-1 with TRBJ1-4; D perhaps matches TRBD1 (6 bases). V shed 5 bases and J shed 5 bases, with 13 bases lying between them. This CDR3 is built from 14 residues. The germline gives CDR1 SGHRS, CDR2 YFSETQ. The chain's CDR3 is CASRAGTKNEKLFF. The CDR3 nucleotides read TGCGCCAGCAGGGCTGGGACAAAGAATGAAAAACTGTTTTTT.

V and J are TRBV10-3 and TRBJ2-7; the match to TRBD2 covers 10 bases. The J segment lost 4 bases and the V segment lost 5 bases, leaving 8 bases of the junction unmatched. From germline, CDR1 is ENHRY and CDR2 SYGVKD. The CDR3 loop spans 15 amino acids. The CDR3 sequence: CAISLAGAAEYEQYF. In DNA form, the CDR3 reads TGTGCCATCAGTCTAGCGGGAGCGGCGGAGTACGAGCAGTACTTC.

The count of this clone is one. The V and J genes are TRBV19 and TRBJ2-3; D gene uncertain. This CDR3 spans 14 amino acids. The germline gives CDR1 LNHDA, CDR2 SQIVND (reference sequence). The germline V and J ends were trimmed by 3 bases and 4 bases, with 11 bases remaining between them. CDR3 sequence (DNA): TGTGCCAGTAGTATCCTCGTCCCCCCAGATACGCAGTATTTT. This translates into CASSILVPPDTQYF.

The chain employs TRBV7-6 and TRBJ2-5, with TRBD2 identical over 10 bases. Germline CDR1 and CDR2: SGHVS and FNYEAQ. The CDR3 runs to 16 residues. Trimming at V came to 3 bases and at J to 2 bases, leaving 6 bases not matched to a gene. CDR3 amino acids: CASSFSQAGGQETQYF. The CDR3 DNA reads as TGTGCCAGCAGCTTTTCCCAAGCGGGAGGGCAAGAGACCCAGTACTTC.

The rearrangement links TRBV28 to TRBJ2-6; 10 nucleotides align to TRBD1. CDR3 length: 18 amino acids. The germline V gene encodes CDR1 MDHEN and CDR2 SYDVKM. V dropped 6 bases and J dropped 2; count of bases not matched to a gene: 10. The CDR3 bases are TGTGCCAGCAGCCCCCTGGGACAGGGGCCTACTGGGGCCAACGTCCTGACTTTC. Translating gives CASSPLGQGPTGANVLTF.

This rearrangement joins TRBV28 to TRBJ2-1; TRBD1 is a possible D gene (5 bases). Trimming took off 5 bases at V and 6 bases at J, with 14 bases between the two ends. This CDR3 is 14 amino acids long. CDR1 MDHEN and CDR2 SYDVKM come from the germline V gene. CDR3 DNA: TGTGCCAGCAGTGCCACAGGTTACCGCAATGAGCAGTTCTTC. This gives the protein CASSATGYRNEQFF.

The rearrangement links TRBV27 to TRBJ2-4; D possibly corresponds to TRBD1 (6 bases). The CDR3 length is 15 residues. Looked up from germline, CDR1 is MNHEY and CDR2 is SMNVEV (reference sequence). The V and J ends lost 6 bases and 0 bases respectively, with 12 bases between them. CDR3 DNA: TGTGCCAGCAGACTGGACAGCCTAGCCAAAAACATTCAGTACTTC. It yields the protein CASRLDSLAKNIQYF.

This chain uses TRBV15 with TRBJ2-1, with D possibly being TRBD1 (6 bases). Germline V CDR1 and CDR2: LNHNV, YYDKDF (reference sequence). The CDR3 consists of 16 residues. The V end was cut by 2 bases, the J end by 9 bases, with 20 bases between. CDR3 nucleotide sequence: TGTGCCACCAGCAGAAGACAGGACGCGAGGGGTGGTGAGCAGTTCTTC. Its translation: CATSRRQDARGGEQFF.

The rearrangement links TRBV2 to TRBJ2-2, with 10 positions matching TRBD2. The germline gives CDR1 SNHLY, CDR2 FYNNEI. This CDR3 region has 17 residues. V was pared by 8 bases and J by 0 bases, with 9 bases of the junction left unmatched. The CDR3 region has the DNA TGTGCCAGCTCATGGACTAGCGGCCTTCCGAACACCGGGGAGCTGTTTTTT. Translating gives CASSWTSGLPNTGELFF.

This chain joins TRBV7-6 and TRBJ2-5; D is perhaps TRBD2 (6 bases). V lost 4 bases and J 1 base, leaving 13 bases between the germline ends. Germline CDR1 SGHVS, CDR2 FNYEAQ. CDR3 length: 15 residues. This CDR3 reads CASSSSRLVQETQYF. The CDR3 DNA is TGTGCCAGCAGCTCAAGCCGACTAGTCCAAGAGACCCAGTACTTC. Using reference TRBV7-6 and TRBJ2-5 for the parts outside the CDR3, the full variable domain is GAGVSQSPRYKVTKRGQDVALRCDPISGHVSLYWYRQALGQGPEFLTYFNYEAQQDKSGLPNDRFSAERPEGSISTLTIQRTEQRDSAMYRCASSSSRLVQETQYFGPGTRLLVL.

The CDR3 DNA sequence: TGCGCCAGCAGCTTACGAGCGGGAGGGCACAATGAGCAGTTCTTC. Encoded protein: CASSLRAGGHNEQFF. The V call is TRBV5-1, the J call TRBJ2-1; 10 bases are a match to TRBD2. Germline CDR1 SGHRS, CDR2 YFSETQ. The junction had 4 bases not matched to a gene; V was cut back by 2 bases and J by 5 bases. CDR3 size: 15 residues.

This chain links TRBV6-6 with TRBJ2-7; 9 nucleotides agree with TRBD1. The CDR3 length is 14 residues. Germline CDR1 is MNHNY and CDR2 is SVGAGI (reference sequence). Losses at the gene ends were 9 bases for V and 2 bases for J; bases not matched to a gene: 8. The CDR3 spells CASRRDRVTYEQYF. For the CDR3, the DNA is TGTGCCAGTCGCCGGGACAGGGTAACCTACGAGCAGTACTTC.

In DNA form, the CDR3 reads TGTGCCAGCAGCTTTACAGGGGAAGCTTTCTTT. Amino acid sequence: CASSFTGEAFF. The rearrangement joins TRBV7-2 to TRBJ1-1; D may be TRBD1 (6 bases). The V and J ends lost 3 bases and 8 bases respectively, with 7 bases between them. Germline V gives CDR1 SGHTA, CDR2 FQGNSA. The CDR3 totals 11 residues.

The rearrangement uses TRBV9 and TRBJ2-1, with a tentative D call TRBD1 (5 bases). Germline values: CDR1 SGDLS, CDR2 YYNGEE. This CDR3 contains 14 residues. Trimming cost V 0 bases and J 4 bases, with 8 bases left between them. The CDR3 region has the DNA TGTGCCAGCAGCGTAGCCCAGGGTTACAATGAGCAGTTCTTC. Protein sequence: CASSVAQGYNEQFF.

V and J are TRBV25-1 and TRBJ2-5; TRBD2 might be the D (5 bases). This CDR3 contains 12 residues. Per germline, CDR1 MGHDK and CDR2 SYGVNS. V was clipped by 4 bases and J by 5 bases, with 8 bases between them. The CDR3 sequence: CASSVAGETQYF. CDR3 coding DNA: TGTGCCAGCAGTGTGGCGGGTGAGACCCAGTACTTC.